One sample yielded the 29 T cell receptor beta chains listed below, sequenced in a study of shared clonotypes between healthy human individuals. Only in-frame clones appear in the TCRdb table, and some are missing; sequencing was by immunoSEQ multiplex PCR. The sample lists around 1.5 million clones, 95% to 99% occurring once. Source material: naive CD4+ T cells sorted from blood. The subset is: CD45RA+ positively selected. All receptors derive from a man aged 30-40 years in good health.

The J gene is TRBJ2-1, the V gene TRBV4-3; D is possibly TRBD1 (5 bases). V was trimmed by 5 bases and J by 2 bases, leaving 13 bases between them. CDR3 length: 15 residues. Germline CDR1 and CDR2: LGHNA and YSLEER. The CDR3 spells CASSYTQGPYNEQFF. The CDR3, as DNA: TGCGCCAGCAGCTATACCCAGGGCCCCTACAATGAGCAGTTCTTC.

The rearrangement uses TRBV19 and TRBJ1-5; D is unresolved. CDR1 and CDR2 from the germline V gene are LNHDA and SQIVND (reference sequence). This CDR3 comprises 15 residues. V lost 5 bases and J 2 bases, leaving 13 bases between the germline ends. Written as DNA, the CDR3 is TGTGCCAGTAGTTCGAGGGTCTGGGGCAATCAGCCCCAGCATTTT. It encodes CASSSRVWGNQPQHF.

The rearrangement uses TRBV11-3 and TRBJ2-3; TRBD2 agrees at 11 bases. Germline values: CDR1 SGHNT, CDR2 YENEEA. The V and J ends lost 3 bases and 2 bases, in that order; junction bases with no gene match: 10. This CDR3 comprises 18 residues. DNA of the CDR3: TGTGCCAGCAGCTTGGGGGTCGGGACTAGCGGAAACACAGATACGCAGTATTTT. Translating gives CASSLGVGTSGNTDTQYF.

The chain uses TRBV14 and TRBJ2-3, with TRBD2 identical over 9 bases. Per germline, CDR1 SGHDN and CDR2 FVKESK. V lost 1 base to trimming and J lost 1 base; unmatched junction nucleotides: 6. The CDR3 contains 17 residues. In DNA form, the CDR3 reads TGTGCCAGCAGCCAAGGATTTAGCGGGGGACGCACAGATACGCAGTATTTT. It yields the protein CASSQGFSGGRTDTQYF.

The rearrangement joins TRBV7-9 to TRBJ1-4; D remains unclear. V was trimmed by 5 bases and J by 7 bases, leaving 17 bases between them. Germline CDR1 and CDR2: SEHNR and FQNEAQ (reference sequence). The CDR3 length is 15 residues. The CDR3 loop is CASSQTAEGGEKLFF. CDR3 bases: TGTGCCAGCAGCCAGACTGCCGAAGGTGGTGAAAAACTGTTTTTT. The variable domain in full, completed from reference TRBV7-9 and TRBJ1-4, reads DTGVSQNPRHKITKRGQNVTFRCDPISEHNRLYWYRQTLGQGPEFLTYFQNEAQLEKSRLLSDRFSAERPKGSFSTLEIQRTEQGDSAMYLCASSQTAEGGEKLFFGSGTQLSVL.

The chain is built from TRBV2 and TRBJ2-1; 8 nucleotides agree with TRBD1. CDR3 size: 12 residues. V lost 6 bases and J lost 7; bases outside the gene matches: 2. Germline loops: CDR1 SNHLY, CDR2 FYNNEI. In DNA form, the CDR3 reads TGTGCCAGCAGAGACAGGGGAAATGAGCAGTTCTTC. Amino acids: CASRDRGNEQFF.

V usage is TRBV9 and J usage is TRBJ2-3; D perhaps matches TRBD2 (7 bases). The CDR3 is 16 amino acids. The germline CDR1 and CDR2 sequences are SGDLS and YYNGEE. Trimming pared 0 bases from V and 2 bases from J, leaving 13 bases between. In DNA, the CDR3 is TGTGCCAGCAGCGTAGACGGGGGGCGATTCACAGATACGCAGTATTTT. As protein: CASSVDGGRFTDTQYF.

The genes are TRBV2 and TRBJ2-5; 7 bases fit TRBD1. The CDR3 contains 15 residues. From germline, CDR1 is SNHLY and CDR2 FYNNEI. J lost 5 bases, V lost 6 bases, and 12 bases had no gene match. In DNA, the CDR3 is TGTGCCAGCAGCCCCCGACAGGGCGGATACGAGACCCAGTACTTC. Its protein is CASSPRQGGYETQYF.

The rearrangement links TRBV28 to TRBJ2-7; D gene ambiguous. Germline-derived CDR1 and CDR2 are MDHEN and SYDVKM. CDR3 length: 15 residues. Trimming pared 2 bases from V and 0 bases from J, leaving 11 bases between. The CDR3 DNA reads as TGTGCCAGCAGTTTAGGAGACCAGAACTCCTACGAGCAGTACTTC. Protein: CASSLGDQNSYEQYF.

With regard to this clone: The same CDR3 can be traced to other DNA sequences in this sample. The rearrangement links TRBV2 to TRBJ2-2; D is possibly TRBD1 (6 bases). Trimming cost V 3 bases and J 5 bases, with 10 bases left between them. The CDR3 is 14 residues long. Germline V lookup: CDR1 SNHLY, CDR2 FYNNEI. DNA of the CDR3: TGTGCCAGCAGTGATCGAGGGGGAACCGGGGAGCTGTTTTTT. Residues: CASSDRGGTGELFF.

The rearrangement joins TRBV5-6 to TRBJ2-2; D is possibly TRBD1 (5 bases). V lost 3 bases to trimming and J lost 2 bases, with 14 bases between them. Germline lookup yields CDR1 SGHDT and CDR2 YYEEEE. The CDR3 has 16 residues. Here the CDR3 DNA reads TGTGCCAGCAGCTCGCAAGCAGGGTTCAACACCGGGGAGCTGTTTTTT. Amino acids: CASSSQAGFNTGELFF.

The chain recombines TRBV6-5 with TRBJ2-3; TRBD1 or TRBD2 may be the D gene (7 bases each). The CDR3 covers 12 residues. Trimming took 9 bases from V and 4 from J, leaving 11 bases between them. Germline V gives CDR1 MNHEY, CDR2 SVGAGI. CDR3 in amino acids: CASGRGPDTQYF. The CDR3 nucleotides are TGTGCCAGTGGGAGGGGGCCAGATACGCAGTATTTT.

Comment on this clone: This sample also contains other DNA sequences that code for the same CDR3. The V gene is TRBV19, the J gene TRBJ2-1; D unresolved. This CDR3 contains 12 residues. Germline CDR1 is LNHDA and CDR2 is SQIVND (reference sequence). The V end was cut by 2 bases, the J end by 6 bases, with 5 bases between. The DNA for the CDR3 is TGTGCCAGTAGTATAATTGGCAATGAGCAGTTCTTC. Its protein is CASSIIGNEQFF.

V is TRBV7-9 and J is TRBJ2-6; 7 bases agree with TRBD1. CDR3 length equals 17 residues. Germline-derived CDR1 and CDR2 are SEHNR and FQNEAQ (reference sequence). J gave up 1 base and V 9 bases, and 12 bases lay outside the gene matches. This CDR3 is CARQAQGRSSGANVLTF. The CDR3 DNA is TGTGCCAGGCAAGCACAGGGGAGAAGTTCTGGGGCCAACGTCCTGACTTTC.

The chain combines TRBV7-3 with TRBJ2-1, with 8 bases fitting TRBD1. There are 21 residues in the CDR3. V was pared by 4 bases and J by 0 bases, with 20 bases of the junction left unmatched. Germline CDR1 and CDR2: SGHTA and FQGTGA. The CDR3 is CASSSPLPGQAPLSSYNEQFF. The CDR3 bases are TGTGCCAGCAGCTCCCCCCTCCCGGGACAGGCGCCACTTAGCTCCTACAATGAGCAGTTCTTC.

The chain recombines TRBV7-3 with TRBJ2-2; 7 positions agree with TRBD1. In germline, CDR1 is SGHTA, CDR2 FQGTGA. The CDR3 has 16 amino acids. Germline trimming cut 4 bases from V and 1 base from J; bases unmatched to any gene: 6. The CDR3 region has the DNA TGTGCCAGCAGCTCCACAACAGGGGTGAACACCGGGGAGCTGTTTTTT. This translates into CASSSTTGVNTGELFF.

This clone was seen only a few times. V usage is TRBV28 and J usage is TRBJ1-5; TRBD1 agrees at 7 bases. Germline loops: CDR1 MDHEN, CDR2 SYDVKM. There are 14 residues in the CDR3. V was pared by 2 bases and J by 4 bases, with 2 bases of the junction left unmatched. The CDR3 here is CASSLVDRNQPQHF. The CDR3 coding sequence is TGTGCCAGCAGTTTAGTGGACAGGAATCAGCCCCAGCATTTT. Supplemented by reference TRBV28 and TRBJ1-5, the full variable domain reads DVKVTQSSRYLVKRTGEKVFLECVQDMDHENMFWYRQDPGLGLRLIYFSYDVKMKEKGDIPEGYSVSREKKERFSLILESASTNQTSMYLCASSLVDRNQPQHFGDGTRLSIL.

This chain links TRBV28 with TRBJ1-5; D gene unclear. Germline loops: CDR1 MDHEN, CDR2 SYDVKM. V lost 6 bases and J lost 0, with 15 bases in between. There are 16 residues in the CDR3. CDR3 region: CASSSMVGDSNQPQHF. The CDR3 bases are TGTGCCAGCAGCAGCATGGTGGGAGATAGCAATCAGCCCCAGCATTTT.

The chain is built from TRBV19 and TRBJ1-2; the match to TRBD1 covers 8 bases. The CDR3 spans 15 residues. The germline gives CDR1 LNHDA, CDR2 SQIVND (reference sequence). V lost 3 bases to trimming and J lost 3 bases; unmatched junction nucleotides: 6. CDR3 loop: CASSIGTGADYGYTF. Here the CDR3 DNA reads TGTGCCAGTAGTATCGGGACAGGTGCCGACTATGGCTACACCTTC. The complete variable domain, with remaining parts taken from reference TRBV19 and TRBJ1-2, reads DGGITQSPKYLFRKEGQNVTLSCEQNLNHDAMYWYRQDPGQGLRLIYYSQIVNDFQKGDIAEGYSVSREKKESFPLTVTSAQKNPTAFYLCASSIGTGADYGYTFGSGTRLTVV.

The rearrangement joins TRBV15 to TRBJ2-5, with 8 bases aligning to TRBD2. V was clipped by 1 base and J by 5 bases; unmatched bases: 6. Per the germline V gene, CDR1 is LNHNV and CDR2 is YYDKDF (reference sequence). The CDR3 runs to 15 residues. CDR3 DNA: TGTGCCACCAGCAGAGCCCTAGCGGGTGGGGAGACCCAGTACTTC. As protein: CATSRALAGGETQYF.

This clone has a single count. V usage is TRBV11-2 and J usage is TRBJ2-7, with 10 nucleotides matching TRBD2. Germline loops: CDR1 SGHAT, CDR2 FQNNGV. The ends lost 2 bases at V and 4 bases at J; junction bases unmatched: 8. This CDR3 region has 16 residues. CDR3 DNA: TGTGCCAGCAGCTTATTACTTACTAGCGGGACTTACGAGCAGTACTTC. This gives the protein CASSLLLTSGTYEQYF.

In DNA, the CDR3 is TGCGCCAGCAGCTTTGGGTTTCTAGCGGGAGAGAGCGGGTTCTTC. This codes for CASSFGFLAGESGFF. The rearrangement links TRBV5-1 to TRBJ2-1; 10 bases map to TRBD2. Germline assignment: CDR1 SGHRS and CDR2 YFSETQ. The CDR3 consists of 15 residues. V was pared by 2 bases and J by 15 bases, with 14 bases of the junction left unmatched.

This chain uses TRBV6-1 with TRBJ2-1; 10 bases are shared with TRBD2. This CDR3 comprises 15 residues. The V segment lost 5 bases and the J segment 9 bases; nucleotides outside the gene matches: 10. Germline CDR1 is MNHNS and CDR2 is SASEGT. The DNA of the CDR3 is TGTGCCAGCAGTCCGCTAGCGGGAGCTCCTGCTGAGCAGTTCTTC. This codes for CASSPLAGAPAEQFF.

The count of this clone is one. The V gene is TRBV5-1, the J gene TRBJ2-2, with 12 positions matching TRBD2. CDR3 length equals 16 residues. The ends lost 5 bases at V and 5 bases at J; junction bases unmatched: 7. Looked up from germline, CDR1 is SGHRS and CDR2 is YFSETQ. CDR3 residues: CASSSLGTSGTGELFF. CDR3 in DNA: TGCGCCAGCAGTTCGCTGGGGACTAGCGGGACCGGGGAGCTGTTTTTT. Together with reference TRBV5-1 and TRBJ2-2, the CDR3 gives the full variable domain: KAGVTQTPRYLIKTRGQQVTLSCSPISGHRSVSWYQQTPGQGLQFLFEYFSETQRNKGNFPGRFSGRQFSNSRSEMNVSTLELGDSALYLCASSSLGTSGTGELFFGEGSRLTVL.

Remarks on this clone: Other DNA sequences in this sample translate to the same CDR3. This chain connects TRBV10-3 to TRBJ1-5; tentatively, D is TRBD1 (5 bases). V was cut by 0 bases and J by 6 bases, with 12 bases left in between. Germline lookup yields CDR1 ENHRY and CDR2 SYGVKD. The CDR3 length is 15 residues. The CDR3 DNA reads TGTGCCATCAGTGAGTCGGGAAGGGGAGGTCAGCCCCAGCATTTT. It encodes CAISESGRGGQPQHF.

The V gene is TRBV6-6, the J gene TRBJ2-3, with 8 bases aligning to TRBD2. The V and J ends lost 8 bases and 2 bases, in that order; junction bases with no gene match: 12. Germline assignment: CDR1 MNHNY and CDR2 SVGAGI (reference sequence). The CDR3 consists of 16 residues. The CDR3 sequence is CASRYPGAGVTDTQYF. DNA of the CDR3: TGTGCCAGCCGCTACCCTGGAGCGGGAGTCACAGATACGCAGTATTTT.

The J gene is TRBJ2-3, the V gene TRBV7-9; tentative D call: TRBD1 (5 bases). This CDR3 has 13 amino acids. V gave up 5 bases and J gave up 3 bases, with 9 bases separating them. CDR1 SEHNR and CDR2 FQNEAQ come from the germline V gene (reference sequence). CDR3 residues: CASSTRQTDTQYF. CDR3 sequence (DNA): TGTGCCAGCAGCACCCGACAGACAGATACGCAGTATTTT.

V is TRBV19 and J is TRBJ2-6; a weak D match, TRBD2 (6 bases). Germline-derived CDR1 and CDR2 are LNHDA and SQIVND (reference sequence). With 3 bases removed from V and 0 bases from J, the gap between germline ends came to 9 bases. The CDR3 is 16 residues long. For the CDR3, the DNA is TGTGCCAGTAGTATCACCGGGAGCTCTGGGGCCAACGTCCTGACTTTC. It translates to CASSITGSSGANVLTF.

The chain uses TRBV27 and TRBJ1-5; D is possibly TRBD1 (5 bases). V shed 5 bases and J shed 1 base, with 12 bases lying between them. The CDR3 totals 15 residues. Per germline, CDR1 MNHEY and CDR2 SMNVEV (reference sequence). CDR3 sequence (DNA): TGTGCCAGCAGTCGGCAGGGTGGGAGCAATCAGCCCCAGCATTTT. Its translation: CASSRQGGSNQPQHF.